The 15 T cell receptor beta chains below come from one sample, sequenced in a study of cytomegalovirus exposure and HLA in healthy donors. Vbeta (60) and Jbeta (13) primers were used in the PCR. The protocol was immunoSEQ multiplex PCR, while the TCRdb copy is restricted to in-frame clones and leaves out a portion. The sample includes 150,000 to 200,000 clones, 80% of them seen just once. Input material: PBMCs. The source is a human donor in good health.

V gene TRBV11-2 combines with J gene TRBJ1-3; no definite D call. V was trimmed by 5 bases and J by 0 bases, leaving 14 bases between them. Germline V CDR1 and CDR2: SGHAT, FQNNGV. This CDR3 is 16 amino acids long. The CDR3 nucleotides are TGTGCCAGCAGCGATCCGGGAACATACTCTGGAAACACCATATATTTT. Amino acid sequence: CASSDPGTYSGNTIYF.

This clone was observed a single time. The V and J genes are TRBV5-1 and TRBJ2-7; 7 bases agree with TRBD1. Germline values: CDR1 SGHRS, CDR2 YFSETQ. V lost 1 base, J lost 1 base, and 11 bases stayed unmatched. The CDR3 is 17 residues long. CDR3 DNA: TGCGCCAGCAGCTTGCCTCCAGACAGGGCGGTGTCCTACGAGCAGTACTTC. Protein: CASSLPPDRAVSYEQYF.

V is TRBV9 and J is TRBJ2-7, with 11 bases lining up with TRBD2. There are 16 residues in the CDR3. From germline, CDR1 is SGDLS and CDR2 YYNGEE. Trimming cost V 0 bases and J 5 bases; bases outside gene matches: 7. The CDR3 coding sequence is TGTGCCAGCAGCGTAGGCGGTAGCGGGGGGGCCGACGAGCAGTACTTC. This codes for CASSVGGSGGADEQYF.

The CDR3 region has the DNA TGTGCCAGCAGCATGGCCCCTAGCGAAATCTATGGCTACACCTTC. It encodes CASSMAPSEIYGYTF. The rearrangement joins TRBV7-2 to TRBJ1-2; D unclear. Trimming removed 5 bases from V and 4 bases from J, with 17 bases in between. Per the germline V gene, CDR1 is SGHTA and CDR2 is FQGNSA. The CDR3 is made up of 15 amino acids.

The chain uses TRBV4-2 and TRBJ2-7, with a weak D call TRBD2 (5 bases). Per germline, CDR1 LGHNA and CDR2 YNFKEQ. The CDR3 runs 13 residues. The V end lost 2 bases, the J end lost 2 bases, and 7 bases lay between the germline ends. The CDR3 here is CASSQTRAYEQYF. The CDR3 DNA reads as TGTGCCAGCAGCCAAACTAGAGCCTACGAGCAGTACTTC.

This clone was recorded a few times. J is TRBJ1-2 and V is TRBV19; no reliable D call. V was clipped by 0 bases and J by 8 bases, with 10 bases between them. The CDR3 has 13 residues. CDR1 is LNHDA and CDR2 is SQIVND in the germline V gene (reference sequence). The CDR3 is CASSIDLSRGYTF. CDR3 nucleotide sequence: TGTGCCAGTAGTATAGATCTATCCAGGGGCTACACCTTC.

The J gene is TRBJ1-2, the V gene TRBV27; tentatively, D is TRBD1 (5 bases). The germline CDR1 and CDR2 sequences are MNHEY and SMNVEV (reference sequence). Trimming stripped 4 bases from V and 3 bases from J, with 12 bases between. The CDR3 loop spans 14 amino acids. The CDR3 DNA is TGTGCCAGCAGTTCGGGAGGGACCCACTATGGCTACACCTTC. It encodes CASSSGGTHYGYTF.

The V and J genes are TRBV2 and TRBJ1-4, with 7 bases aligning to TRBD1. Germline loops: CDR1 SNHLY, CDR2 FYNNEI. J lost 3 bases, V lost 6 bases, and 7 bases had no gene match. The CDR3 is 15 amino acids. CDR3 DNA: TGTGCCAGCAGGCAATCAACAGGGGCTAATGAAAAACTGTTTTTT. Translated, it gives CASRQSTGANEKLFF. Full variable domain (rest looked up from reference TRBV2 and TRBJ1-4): EPEVTQTPSHQVTQMGQEVILRCVPISNHLYFYWYRQILGQKVEFLVSFYNNEISEKSEIFDDQFSVERPDGSNFTLKIRSTKLEDSAMYFCASRQSTGANEKLFFGSGTQLSVL.

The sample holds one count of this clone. CDR3 protein: CASSYSPTGGTQYF. The CDR3 DNA follows: TGTGCCAGCAGTTACAGTCCAACCGGGGGGACCCAGTACTTC. V gene TRBV6-5 combines with J gene TRBJ2-5; possibly TRBD2 for D (6 bases). The CDR3 has 14 amino acids. Germline CDR1 reads MNHEY; CDR2 reads SVGAGI. Deletions cut 2 bases from V and 7 bases from J, with 14 bases between.

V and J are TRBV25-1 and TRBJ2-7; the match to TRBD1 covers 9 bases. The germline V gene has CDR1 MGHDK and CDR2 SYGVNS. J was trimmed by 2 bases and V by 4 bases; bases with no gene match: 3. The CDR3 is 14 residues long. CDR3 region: CASSADRGPYEQYF. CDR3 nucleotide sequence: TGTGCCAGCAGTGCGGACAGGGGTCCCTACGAGCAGTACTTC.

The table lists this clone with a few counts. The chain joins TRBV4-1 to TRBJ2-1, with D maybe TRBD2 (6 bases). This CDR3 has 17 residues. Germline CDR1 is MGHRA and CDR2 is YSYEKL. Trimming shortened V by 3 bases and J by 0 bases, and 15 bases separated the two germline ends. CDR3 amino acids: CASSQPRDLSSYNEQFF. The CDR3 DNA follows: TGCGCCAGCAGCCAGCCCCGGGACTTAAGCTCCTACAATGAGCAGTTCTTC.

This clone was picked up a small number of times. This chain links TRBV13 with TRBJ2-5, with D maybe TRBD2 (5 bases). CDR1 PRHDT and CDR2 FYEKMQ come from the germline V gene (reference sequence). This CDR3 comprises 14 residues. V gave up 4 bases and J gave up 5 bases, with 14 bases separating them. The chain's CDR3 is CASSSLESGETQYF. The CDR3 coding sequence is TGTGCCAGCAGCTCCCTCGAGTCGGGGGAGACCCAGTACTTC. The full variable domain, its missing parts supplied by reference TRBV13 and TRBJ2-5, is AAGVIQSPRHLIKEKRETATLKCYPIPRHDTVYWYQQGPGQDPQFLISFYEKMQSDKGSIPDRFSAQQFSDYHSELNMSSLELGDSALYFCASSSLESGETQYFGPGTRLLVL.

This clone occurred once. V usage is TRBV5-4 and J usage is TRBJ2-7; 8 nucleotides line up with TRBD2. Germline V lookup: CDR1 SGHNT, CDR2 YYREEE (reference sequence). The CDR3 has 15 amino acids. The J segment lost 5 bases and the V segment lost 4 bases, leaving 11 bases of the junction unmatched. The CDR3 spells CASSPPRGGPNEQYF. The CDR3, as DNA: TGTGCCAGCAGCCCCCCACGGGGGGGCCCAAACGAGCAGTACTTC.

The CDR3 DNA reads TGCAGCGTTTACGGGACTCGCTATGGCTACACCTTC. Protein sequence: CSVYGTRYGYTF. The rearrangement links TRBV29-1 to TRBJ1-2, with D tentatively TRBD1 (5 bases). V lost 5 bases and J lost 4, with 11 bases in between. The CDR3 covers 12 residues. Germline CDR1 is SQVTM and CDR2 is ANQGSEA.

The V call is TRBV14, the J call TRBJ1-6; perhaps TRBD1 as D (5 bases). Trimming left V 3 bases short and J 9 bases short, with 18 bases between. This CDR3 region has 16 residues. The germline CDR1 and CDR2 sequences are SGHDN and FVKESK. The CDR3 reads CASSHLTLGGSSPLHF. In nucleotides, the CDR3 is TGTGCCAGCAGCCACTTAACATTGGGGGGGTCTTCACCCCTCCACTTT.